These 11 T cell receptor beta chains originate from one sample sequenced in a study of cytomegalovirus exposure and HLA in healthy donors. The primer mix had 60 Vbeta and 13 Jbeta primers. Profiled with immunoSEQ multiplex PCR; TCRdb holds only in-frame clones, not every one. The sample consists of around 190,000 clones, 60% to 80% of them appearing once. Sequenced material: PBMCs. The origin of the receptors is a man in his 60s in good health and CMV-seronegative.

The DNA of the CDR3 is TGTGCCAGCAGCTCCCGGGGGGCCGGGGAGCTGTTTTTT. Its protein is CASSSRGAGELFF. This chain joins TRBV9 and TRBJ2-2; 7 bases align to TRBD2. J gave up 6 bases and V 4 bases, and 3 bases lay outside the gene matches. Germline CDR1 SGDLS, CDR2 YYNGEE. CDR3 length equals 13 residues.

The chain carries TRBV18 and TRBJ1-3; D is perhaps TRBD1 (6 bases). From germline, CDR1 is KGHSH and CDR2 LQKENI. The CDR3 runs 17 residues. V gave up 3 bases and J gave up 0 bases, with 15 bases separating them. The CDR3 DNA reads as TGTGCCAGCTCACCCCAATCTACAGGGTCCTCTGGAAACACCATATATTTT. Translation: CASSPQSTGSSGNTIYF.

This chain joins TRBV5-5 and TRBJ2-7, with no clear D. Germline V gives CDR1 SGHKS, CDR2 YYEKEE (reference sequence). This CDR3 region has 13 residues. V was pared by 0 bases and J by 5 bases, with 9 bases between. CDR3: CASSLAPENEQYF. Written as DNA, the CDR3 is TGTGCCAGCAGCTTGGCCCCGGAGAACGAGCAGTACTTC.

The chain links TRBV27 to TRBJ1-5, with 8 bases identical to TRBD1. Germline V gene lookup returns CDR1 MNHEY and CDR2 SMNVEV (reference sequence). Unmatched junction bases numbered 16, after V lost 6 bases and J lost 0 bases. This CDR3 has 19 residues. CDR3 region: CASSPRTGTGDYSNQPQHF. DNA of the CDR3: TGTGCCAGCAGCCCGCGGACCGGGACAGGCGATTATAGCAATCAGCCCCAGCATTTT.

V and J are TRBV28 and TRBJ1-2; the D is unclear. V lost 2 bases and J 10 bases, leaving 11 bases between the germline ends. The CDR3 is 12 residues long. Germline V gives CDR1 MDHEN, CDR2 SYDVKM. This CDR3 is CASSLGPRDYTF. The CDR3 DNA is TGTGCCAGCAGTTTAGGGCCCCGAGACTACACCTTC.

The chain combines TRBV10-3 with TRBJ2-1; 9 positions match TRBD1. Germline V gene sequence: CDR1 ENHRY, CDR2 SYGVKD. The V segment lost 4 bases and the J segment 7 bases; nucleotides outside the gene matches: 11. This CDR3 comprises 16 residues. This chain's CDR3 is CAISGQRTGAQNEQFF. The CDR3 DNA reads TGTGCCATCAGTGGTCAGAGGACAGGGGCCCAAAATGAGCAGTTCTTC.

The chain couples TRBV5-1 to TRBJ1-1; the match to TRBD1 covers 9 bases. The CDR3 has 17 residues. CDR1 and CDR2 from the germline V gene are SGHRS and YFSETQ. The trim removed 4 bases at V and 0 bases at J, leaving 10 bases unmatched. CDR3 sequence (DNA): TGCGCCAGCAGCATAGGACAGGGGCTCGGCATGAACACTGAAGCTTTCTTT. Residues: CASSIGQGLGMNTEAFF.

The chain joins TRBV5-1 to TRBJ1-1; perhaps TRBD1 as D (5 bases). The CDR3 is made up of 14 amino acids. V was cut by 4 bases and J by 1 base, with 11 bases left in between. Germline V gene sequence: CDR1 SGHRS, CDR2 YFSETQ. CDR3 nucleotides: TGCGCCAGCAGCCGGGGGGGTCAGAACACTGAAGCTTTCTTT. It yields the protein CASSRGGQNTEAFF.

V usage is TRBV28 and J usage is TRBJ1-5, with D unclear. The CDR3 spans 14 residues. Trimming removed 7 bases from V and 6 bases from J, with 16 bases in between. Per the germline V gene, CDR1 is MDHEN and CDR2 is SYDVKM. The CDR3 loop reads CASTSEGAIQPQHF. CDR3 DNA: TGTGCCAGCACCTCAGAGGGCGCTATTCAGCCCCAGCATTTT.

Regarding this clone: One end of the junction fails to match germline, which may point to a read error. The chain combines TRBV7-7 with TRBJ2-5, with TRBD1 matching 8 bases. Germline V CDR1 and CDR2: SSHAT, FNYEAQ (reference sequence). This CDR3 region has 15 residues. The CDR3 DNA reads as TGTGCTAGCAGCAACAGCAGGGGGCGGAGGGAGACCCAGTACTTC. Its translation is CASSNSRGRRETQYF.

This chain links TRBV30 with TRBJ2-1; 10 bases map to TRBD2. The CDR3 has 14 amino acids. V trimming: 2 bases; J trimming: 8 bases; junction bases outside the gene matches: 6. Germline V CDR1 and CDR2: GTSNPN, SVGIG (reference sequence). CDR3 DNA: TGTGCCTGGAGTCGGGGACTAGCGTTCGATGAGCAGTTCTTC. Translating gives CAWSRGLAFDEQFF.